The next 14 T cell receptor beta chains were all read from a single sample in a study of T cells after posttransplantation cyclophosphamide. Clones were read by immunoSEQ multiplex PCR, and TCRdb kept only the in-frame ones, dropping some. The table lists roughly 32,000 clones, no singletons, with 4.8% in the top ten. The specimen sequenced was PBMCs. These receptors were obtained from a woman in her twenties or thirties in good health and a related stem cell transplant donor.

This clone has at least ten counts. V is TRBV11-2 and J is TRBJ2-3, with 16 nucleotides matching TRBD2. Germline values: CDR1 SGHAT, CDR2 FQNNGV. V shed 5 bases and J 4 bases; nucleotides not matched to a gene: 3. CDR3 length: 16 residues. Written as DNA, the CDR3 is TGTGCCAGCAGCGCGGGACTAGCGGGGGGGCCAGATACGCAGTATTTT. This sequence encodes CASSAGLAGGPDTQYF.

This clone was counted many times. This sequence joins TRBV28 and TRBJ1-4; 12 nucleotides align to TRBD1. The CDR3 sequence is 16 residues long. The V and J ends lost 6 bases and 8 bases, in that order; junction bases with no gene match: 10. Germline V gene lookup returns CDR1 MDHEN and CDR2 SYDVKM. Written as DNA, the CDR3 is TGTGCCAGCAGGACCGGGACAGGGGGCCCACGAGAAAAACTGTTTTTT. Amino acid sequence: CASRTGTGGPREKLFF.

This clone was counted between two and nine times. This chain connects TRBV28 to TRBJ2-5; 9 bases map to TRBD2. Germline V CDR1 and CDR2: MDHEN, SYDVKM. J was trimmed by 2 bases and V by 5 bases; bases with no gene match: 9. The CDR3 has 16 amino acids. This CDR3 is CASSLPGLALQETQYF. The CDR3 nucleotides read TGTGCCAGCAGTCTCCCCGGACTAGCGCTGCAAGAGACCCAGTACTTC. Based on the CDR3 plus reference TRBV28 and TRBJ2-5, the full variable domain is DVKVTQSSRYLVKRTGEKVFLECVQDMDHENMFWYRQDPGLGLRLIYFSYDVKMKEKGDIPEGYSVSREKKERFSLILESASTNQTSMYLCASSLPGLALQETQYFGPGTRLLVL.

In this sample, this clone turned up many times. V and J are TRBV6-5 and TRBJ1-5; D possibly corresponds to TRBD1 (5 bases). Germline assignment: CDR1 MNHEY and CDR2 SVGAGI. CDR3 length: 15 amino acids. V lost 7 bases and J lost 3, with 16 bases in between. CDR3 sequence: CASNPGSGINQPQHF. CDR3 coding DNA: TGTGCCAGCAACCCAGGGTCTGGCATCAATCAGCCCCAGCATTTT.

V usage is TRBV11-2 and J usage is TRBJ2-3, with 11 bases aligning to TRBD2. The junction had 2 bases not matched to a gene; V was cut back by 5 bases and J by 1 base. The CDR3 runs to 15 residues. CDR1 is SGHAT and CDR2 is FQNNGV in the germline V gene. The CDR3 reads CASSQTSGGTDTQYF. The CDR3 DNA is TGTGCCAGCAGCCAGACTAGCGGGGGCACAGATACGCAGTATTTT.

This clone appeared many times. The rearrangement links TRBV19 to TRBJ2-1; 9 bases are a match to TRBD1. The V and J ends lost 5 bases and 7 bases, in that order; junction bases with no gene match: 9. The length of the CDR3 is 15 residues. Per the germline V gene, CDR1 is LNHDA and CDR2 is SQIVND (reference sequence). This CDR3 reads CASSAGTGRRNEQFF. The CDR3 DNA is TGTGCCAGTAGTGCCGGGACAGGGCGTCGGAATGAGCAGTTCTTC.

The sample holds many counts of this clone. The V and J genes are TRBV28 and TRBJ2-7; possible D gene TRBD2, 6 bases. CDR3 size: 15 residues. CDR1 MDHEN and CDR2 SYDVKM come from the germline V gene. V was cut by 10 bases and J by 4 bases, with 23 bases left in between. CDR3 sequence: CATIGGSGLWYEQYF. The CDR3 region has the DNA TGTGCCACCATCGGGGGTTCAGGGTTATGGTACGAGCAGTACTTC.

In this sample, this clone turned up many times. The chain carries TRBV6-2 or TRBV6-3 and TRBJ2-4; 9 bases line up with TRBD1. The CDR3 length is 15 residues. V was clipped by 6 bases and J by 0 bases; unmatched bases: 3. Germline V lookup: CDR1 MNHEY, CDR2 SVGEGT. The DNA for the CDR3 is TGTGCCAGCAGCGGGACAGGGTTAGCCAAAAACATTCAGTACTTC. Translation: CASSGTGLAKNIQYF.

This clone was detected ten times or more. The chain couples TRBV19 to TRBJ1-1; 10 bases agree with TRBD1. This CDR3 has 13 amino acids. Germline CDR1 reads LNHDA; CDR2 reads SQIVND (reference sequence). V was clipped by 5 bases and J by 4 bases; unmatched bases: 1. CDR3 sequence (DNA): TGTGCCAGTAGTGACAGGGGGCTCACTGAAGCTTTCTTT. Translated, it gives CASSDRGLTEAFF.

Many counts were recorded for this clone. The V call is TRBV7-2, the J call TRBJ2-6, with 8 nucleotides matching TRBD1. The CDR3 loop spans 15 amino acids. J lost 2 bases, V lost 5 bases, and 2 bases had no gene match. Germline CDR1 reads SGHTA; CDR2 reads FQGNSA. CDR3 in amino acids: CASSTDRAGANVLTF. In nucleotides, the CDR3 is TGTGCCAGCAGCACGGACAGGGCTGGGGCCAACGTCCTGACTTTC.

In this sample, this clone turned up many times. The CDR3 bases are TGTGCCAGTTCCCCTACAGGGTTTAATCAGCCCCAGCATTTT. It encodes CASSPTGFNQPQHF. This sequence joins TRBV19 and TRBJ1-5, with D possibly TRBD1 on 6 matching bases. The CDR3 loop spans 14 amino acids. Trimming stripped 8 bases from V and 4 bases from J, with 15 bases between. The germline V gene encodes CDR1 LNHDA and CDR2 SQIVND (reference sequence).

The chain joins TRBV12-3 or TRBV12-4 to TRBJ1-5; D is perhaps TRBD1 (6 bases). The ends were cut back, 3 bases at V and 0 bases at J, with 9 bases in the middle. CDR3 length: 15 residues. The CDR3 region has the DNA TGTGCCAGCAGTTTCGGGGGGCTTAGCAATCAGCCCCAGCATTTT. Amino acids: CASSFGGLSNQPQHF.

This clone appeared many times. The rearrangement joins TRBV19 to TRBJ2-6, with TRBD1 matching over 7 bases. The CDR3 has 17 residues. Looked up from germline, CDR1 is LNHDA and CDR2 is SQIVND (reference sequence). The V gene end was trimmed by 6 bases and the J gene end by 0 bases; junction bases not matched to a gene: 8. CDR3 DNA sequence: TGTGCCAGTAGGGACAGGTTACCTCGCTCTGGGGCCAACGTCCTGACTTTC. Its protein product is CASRDRLPRSGANVLTF.

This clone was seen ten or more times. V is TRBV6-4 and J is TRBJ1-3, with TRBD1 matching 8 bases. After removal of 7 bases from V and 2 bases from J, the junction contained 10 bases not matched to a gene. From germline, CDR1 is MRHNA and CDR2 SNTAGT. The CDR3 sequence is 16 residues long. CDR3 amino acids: CASTHPQGATGNTIYF. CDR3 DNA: TGTGCCAGCACCCACCCTCAGGGGGCTACTGGAAACACCATATATTTT.